One and the same sample provided the 10 T cell receptor beta chains below, sequenced in a study of blood T cell repertoires in COVID-19. The table came from immunoSEQ multiplex PCR; TCRdb's copy has only in-frame clones and leaves some out. The sample records around 310,000 clones, nearly 90% being singletons. Sequencing was done on a sample of peripheral blood. Source of these receptors: a woman aged 40 to 49 with COVID-19, enrolled during active disease.

The rearrangement uses TRBV12-3 or TRBV12-4 and TRBJ1-2; 7 nucleotides match TRBD1. The trim removed 6 bases at V and 5 bases at J, leaving 6 bases unmatched. The length of the CDR3 is 13 residues. The CDR3 bases are TGTGCCAGCAGCTATGGGGACAGATATGGCTACACCTTC. It specifies CASSYGDRYGYTF.

The CDR3 region is CAIKTSGRPRSSYEQYF. The CDR3 nucleotides read TGTGCCATTAAGACTAGCGGGAGGCCTAGGAGCTCCTACGAGCAGTACTTC. V and J are TRBV28 and TRBJ2-7; 13 bases fit TRBD2. CDR3 length: 17 amino acids. V gave up 10 bases and J gave up 0 bases; unmatched junction bases: 12. Germline V gives CDR1 MDHEN, CDR2 SYDVKM.

The rearrangement joins TRBV7-2 to TRBJ1-1; 7 bases fit TRBD1. V lost 3 bases and J lost 8; bases outside the gene matches: 6. The CDR3 extends over 13 amino acids. Per germline, CDR1 SGHTA and CDR2 FQGNSA. DNA for the CDR3: TGTGCCAGCAGCTTCGACAGGGTCAGCGAAGCTTTCTTT. Amino acid sequence: CASSFDRVSEAFF.

V is TRBV6-2 or TRBV6-3 and J is TRBJ2-1; no reliable D call. The CDR3 is 16 residues long. The germline V and J ends were trimmed by 6 bases and 0 bases, with 15 bases remaining between them. The germline CDR1 and CDR2 sequences are MNHEY and SVGEGT. The CDR3: CASSTQALPSYNEQFF. The CDR3 DNA follows: TGTGCCAGCAGCACCCAGGCCTTACCCTCCTACAATGAGCAGTTCTTC.

V is TRBV7-2 and J is TRBJ1-2; TRBD1 matches at 7 bases. This CDR3 region has 15 residues. V shed 5 bases, J shed 4 bases, and the junction held 10 bases outside the gene matches. Germline V lookup: CDR1 SGHTA, CDR2 FQGNSA. CDR3 sequence reads: CASSPPPPGGYGYTF. The CDR3 DNA reads as TGTGCCAGCAGCCCCCCACCACCAGGGGGCTATGGCTACACCTTC.

For this clone: One end of the junction fails to match germline, which may point to a read error. The V call is TRBV19, the J call TRBJ2-7, with D uncertain. The CDR3 is made up of 15 amino acids. Per the germline V gene, CDR1 is LNHDA and CDR2 is SQIVND (reference sequence). The CDR3 reads CASSIARQELYEQYF. CDR3 nucleotides: TGTGCCAGTAGCATAGCTCGGCAGGAACTCTACGAGCAGTACTTC.

The rearrangement joins TRBV7-2 to TRBJ1-5; 10 bases are shared with TRBD1. The CDR3 has 15 amino acids. The J segment lost 7 bases and the V segment lost 4 bases, leaving 7 bases of the junction unmatched. CDR1 and CDR2 from the germline V gene are SGHTA and FQGNSA. The CDR3 here is CASSSGQGVGQPQHF. The CDR3 bases are TGTGCCAGCAGCTCCGGACAGGGGGTGGGACAGCCCCAGCATTTT.

The CDR3 coding sequence is TGTGCCAGCAGACCGAACAGGGGAGGTTCGAACTCCTACGAGCAGTACTTC. Translating it yields CASRPNRGGSNSYEQYF. The gene calls are TRBV28 and TRBJ2-7; perhaps TRBD1 as D (7 bases). Germline assignment: CDR1 MDHEN and CDR2 SYDVKM. The V end was cut by 6 bases, the J end by 0 bases, with 21 bases between. The CDR3 sequence is 17 residues long.

The chain couples TRBV28 to TRBJ2-7; the match to TRBD1 covers 9 bases. Germline loops: CDR1 MDHEN, CDR2 SYDVKM. The V and J ends lost 9 bases and 2 bases, in that order; junction bases with no gene match: 5. The CDR3 contains 13 residues. CDR3 protein: CASAGTGPYEQYF. The DNA of the CDR3 is TGTGCCAGTGCCGGGACAGGGCCCTACGAGCAGTACTTC.

The chain's CDR3 is CASSLEQQETQYF. In DNA form, the CDR3 reads TGTGCCAGCAGCTTAGAACAGCAAGAGACCCAGTACTTC. The chain recombines TRBV13 with TRBJ2-5; no reliable D call. V was trimmed by 1 base and J by 2 bases, leaving 5 bases between them. CDR1 and CDR2 from the germline V gene are PRHDT and FYEKMQ (reference sequence). This CDR3 has 13 residues.